These 32 T cell receptor beta chains were sequenced from one sample in a study of neurological immune-mediated disorders. MiXCR, applied by TCRdb to the 5' RACE reads, yields one record per CDR3 protein. The data show tens of thousands of distinct CDR3 sequences, with roughly 9.8% seen just once and around 13% held by the top ten. Time point described: longitudinal time-point 2. The sample consisted of PBMCs. The receptors originated from a man younger than 45 in good health.

This clonotype was counted at least ten times. This sequence joins TRBV5-1 and TRBJ2-1, with D possibly being TRBD1 (5 bases). The CDR3 is made up of 16 amino acids. The V end lost 1 base, the J end lost 4 bases, and 15 bases lay between the germline ends. The germline V gene has CDR1 SGHRS and CDR2 YFSETQ. DNA for the CDR3: TGCGCCAGCAGCTTGACAGGTGGGATTAATTACAATGAGCAGTTCTTC. Amino acid sequence: CASSLTGGINYNEQFF.

In this sample, this clonotype turned up many times. The rearrangement links TRBV12-3 or TRBV12-4 to TRBJ2-5; D is undetermined. The CDR3 consists of 15 residues. Trimming stripped 5 bases from V and 1 base from J, with 14 bases between. The CDR3 nucleotides read TGTGCCAGCAGTCTCCTCTGGACCTTCCAAGAGACCCAGTACTTC. Encoded protein: CASSLLWTFQETQYF.

This clonotype came up many times. The rearrangement links TRBV5-1 to TRBJ2-5, with TRBD1 identical over 10 bases. This CDR3 region has 13 residues. Germline V gives CDR1 SGHRS, CDR2 YFSETQ. V lost 4 bases, J lost 5 bases, and 2 bases stayed unmatched. CDR3 DNA: TGCGCCAGCAGCAGGACAGGGGGTGAGACCCAGTACTTC. It yields the protein CASSRTGGETQYF.

This clonotype was counted many times. The CDR3 DNA sequence: TGCAGTGCTAGAGATATGGGCGGGAGCGGGTACAATGAGCAGTTCTTC. As protein: CSARDMGGSGYNEQFF. This chain joins TRBV20-1 and TRBJ2-1; 7 bases are a match to TRBD2. The trim removed 0 bases at V and 4 bases at J, leaving 9 bases unmatched. Germline CDR1 DFQATT, CDR2 SNEGSKA (reference sequence). The CDR3 length is 16 residues.

The chain has TRBV7-8 and TRBJ1-2, with TRBD1 identical over 8 bases. Germline V CDR1 and CDR2: SGHVS, FQNEAQ. CDR3 length equals 17 residues. Germline trimming cut 5 bases from V and 2 bases from J; bases unmatched to any gene: 13. CDR3 bases: TGTGCCAGCAGCCCATTCAGGGGGCCGGCCAGCAACTATGGCTACACCTTC. This sequence encodes CASSPFRGPASNYGYTF.

This clonotype has at least ten counts. The CDR3 loop reads CASSLDVQEETQYF. CDR3 DNA sequence: TGTGCCAGCAGCTTAGATGTCCAAGAAGAGACCCAGTACTTC. V and J are TRBV11-2 and TRBJ2-5; D not resolved. In germline, CDR1 is SGHAT, CDR2 FQNNGV. The CDR3 is 14 amino acids. V lost 0 bases, J lost 3 bases, and 8 bases lay in between.

This clonotype occurred a few times. A read error may explain this, as a much larger clone is one base away. This chain links TRBV3-1 with TRBJ2-7; D may match TRBD1 or TRBD2 (5 bases each). The V end was cut by 3 bases, the J end by 2 bases, with 14 bases between. Germline V gene lookup returns CDR1 LGHDT and CDR2 YNNKEL (reference sequence). The CDR3 is made up of 15 amino acids. Written as DNA, the CDR3 is TGTGCCAGCAGCCAGAGCCCGGGGACCGCCTACGAGCAGTACTTC. This codes for CASSQSPGTAYEQYF.

As to this clonotype: No conserved phenylalanine or tryptophan is present at the end of the CDR3, so a read error is the likely explanation. The chain employs TRBV9 and TRBJ1-2, with D uncertain. The germline V gene has CDR1 SGDLS and CDR2 YYNGEE. The V end lost 7 bases, the J end lost 4 bases, and 23 bases lay between the germline ends. The CDR3 covers 16 residues. The CDR3 nucleotides are TGTGCCAGCCTAAACCTGTTTGGACCCGGCGGCTATGGCTACACCATC. It is translated as CASLNLFGPGGYGYTI.

This clonotype was picked up a small number of times. The chain joins TRBV18 to TRBJ1-1; TRBD1 is a possible D gene (6 bases). Trimming pared 6 bases from V and 3 bases from J, leaving 11 bases between. This CDR3 has 13 residues. CDR1 and CDR2 (germline): KGHSH, LQKENI. The CDR3 sequence is CASSTGRDTEAFF. DNA of the CDR3: TGTGCCAGCTCCACAGGGCGAGACACTGAAGCTTTCTTT.

Notes on this clonotype: It is likely a read error, because the conserved phenylalanine at the end of the CDR3 is missing. The J gene is TRBJ2-7, the V gene TRBV20-1; TRBD1 matches 8 bases. Germline V gives CDR1 DFQATT, CDR2 SNEGSKA (reference sequence). The CDR3 is made up of 18 amino acids. The CDR3 protein is CSATYTPGQGRTPYEQYL. As DNA, the CDR3 is TGCAGTGCTACATACACCCCCGGACAGGGCCGCACCCCATACGAACAGTACTTA.

This clonotype came up many times. V is TRBV20-1 and J is TRBJ2-5; maybe TRBD2 (5 bases). Germline loops: CDR1 DFQATT, CDR2 SNEGSKA (reference sequence). The CDR3 covers 16 residues. V was trimmed by 0 bases and J by 7 bases, leaving 21 bases between them. The CDR3 loop is CSARDSGWPTDGTQYF. CDR3 DNA: TGCAGTGCTAGAGATTCGGGGTGGCCGACGGACGGGACCCAGTACTTC.

This clonotype was seen at least ten times. V usage is TRBV5-1 and J usage is TRBJ2-1; TRBD1 matches 9 bases. The junction had 10 bases not matched to a gene; V was cut back by 7 bases and J by 5 bases. Per the germline V gene, CDR1 is SGHRS and CDR2 is YFSETQ. The CDR3 has 15 amino acids. The CDR3 region has the DNA TGCGCCAGCGGAGCCGGGACAGGGCGGCACAATGAGCAGTTCTTC. This translates into CASGAGTGRHNEQFF.

The sample holds many counts of this clonotype. CDR3 residues: CATSREPGTYNEQFF. The DNA of the CDR3 is TGTGCCACCAGCAGAGAGCCGGGTACCTACAATGAGCAGTTCTTC. V and J are TRBV15 and TRBJ2-1; D not certain. Germline CDR1 reads LNHNV; CDR2 reads YYDKDF (reference sequence). V was cut by 0 bases and J by 2 bases, with 8 bases left in between. The CDR3 loop spans 15 amino acids.

This clonotype was observed at least ten times. The V and J genes are TRBV25-1 and TRBJ2-7; perhaps TRBD1 as D (6 bases). The germline V gene encodes CDR1 MGHDK and CDR2 SYGVNS. Trimming cost V 2 bases and J 6 bases, with 17 bases left between them. The CDR3 extends over 15 amino acids. The CDR3 bases are TGTGCCAGCAGTGAAATCCGGGACACAAAAAGCGAGCAGTACTTC. Its protein is CASSEIRDTKSEQYF.

This clonotype was counted at least ten times. V and J are TRBV5-1 and TRBJ2-5, with 10 bases matching TRBD1. The CDR3 spans 16 residues. V trimming: 0 bases; J trimming: 5 bases; junction bases outside the gene matches: 7. CDR1 is SGHRS and CDR2 is YFSETQ in the germline V gene. The CDR3 nucleotides read TGCGCCAGCAGCTTGGACGGACAGGGGGGACGGGAGACCCAGTACTTC. This gives the protein CASSLDGQGGRETQYF.

This clonotype occurred many times. This chain uses TRBV7-9 with TRBJ1-6, with a tentative D call TRBD1 (6 bases). CDR3 length: 15 amino acids. Germline V gene data show CDR1 as SEHNR and CDR2 as FQNEAQ (reference sequence). Trimming left V 1 base short and J 7 bases short, with 11 bases between. This chain's CDR3 is CASSLGGGPNSPLHF. CDR3 sequence (DNA): TGTGCCAGCAGCTTAGGGGGGGGGCCAAATTCACCCCTCCACTTT.

As regards this clonotype: Since a much larger clone is just one base distant, this may be a read error. The chain is built from TRBV5-1 and TRBJ2-7; 8 bases line up with TRBD2. This CDR3 has 13 residues. Germline trimming cut 4 bases from V and 3 bases from J; bases unmatched to any gene: 3. Germline loops: CDR1 SGHRS, CDR2 YFSETQ. CDR3 nucleotide sequence: TGCGCCAGCAGCCCGGGGGGGGACTACGAGCAGTACTTC. Amino acid sequence: CASSPGGDYEQYF.

The table lists this clonotype with many counts. The rearrangement uses TRBV19 and TRBJ2-3, with D uncertain. The CDR3 covers 14 residues. The germline V gene has CDR1 LNHDA and CDR2 SQIVND (reference sequence). V was trimmed by 5 bases and J by 4 bases, leaving 13 bases between them. Here the CDR3 reads CASSPGLIPDTQYF. CDR3 nucleotide sequence: TGTGCCAGTAGTCCAGGTCTTATCCCAGATACGCAGTATTTT.

This clonotype was seen many times. The rearrangement links TRBV5-1 to TRBJ2-2; 11 bases match TRBD2. In germline, CDR1 is SGHRS, CDR2 YFSETQ. The CDR3 is 18 amino acids. J lost 0 bases, V lost 1 base, and 5 bases had no gene match. The CDR3 is CASSLLLAGGPNTGELFF. The DNA of the CDR3 is TGCGCCAGCAGCTTGCTTCTAGCGGGAGGACCGAACACCGGGGAGCTGTTTTTT.

This clonotype showed up many times. CDR3 residues: CASSWTGFRASGEQFF. CDR3 nucleotide sequence: TGCGCCAGCAGCTGGACAGGGTTTAGGGCTAGCGGGGAGCAGTTCTTC. The J gene is TRBJ2-1, the V gene TRBV5-1; D is tentatively TRBD1 or TRBD2 (8 bases each). V was shortened by 3 bases and J by 10 bases, with 23 bases between the two germline ends. CDR1 is SGHRS, CDR2 YFSETQ, per germline. The CDR3 consists of 16 residues. Variable domain in full (rest from reference TRBV5-1 and TRBJ2-1): KAGVTQTPRYLIKTRGQQVTLSCSPISGHRSVSWYQQTPGQGLQFLFEYFSETQRNKGNFPGRFSGRQFSNSRSEMNVSTLELGDSALYLCASSWTGFRASGEQFFGPGTRLTVL.

This clonotype was counted many times. The genes are TRBV12-3 or TRBV12-4 and TRBJ1-1; D is ambiguous. The V end lost 6 bases, the J end lost 1 base, and 9 bases lay between the germline ends. The CDR3 consists of 13 residues. This chain's CDR3 is CASRPAGNTEAFF. CDR3 nucleotides: TGTGCCAGCAGGCCTGCGGGGAACACTGAAGCTTTCTTT.

In this sample, this clonotype turned up many times. CDR3 sequence: CASSWVARGTGGYNEQFF. CDR3 nucleotides: TGCGCCAGCAGCTGGGTGGCCCGCGGGACAGGGGGCTACAATGAGCAGTTCTTC. The V and J genes are TRBV5-1 and TRBJ2-1, with 11 bases that match TRBD1. This CDR3 is built from 18 residues. Germline V gene lookup returns CDR1 SGHRS and CDR2 YFSETQ. V dropped 3 bases and J dropped 3; count of bases not matched to a gene: 11. Combining the CDR3 with reference TRBV5-1 and TRBJ2-1 gives the whole variable domain KAGVTQTPRYLIKTRGQQVTLSCSPISGHRSVSWYQQTPGQGLQFLFEYFSETQRNKGNFPGRFSGRQFSNSRSEMNVSTLELGDSALYLCASSWVARGTGGYNEQFFGPGTRLTVL.

This clonotype was detected many times. The rearrangement links TRBV4-2 to TRBJ2-3; 7 bases match TRBD2. Germline CDR1 is LGHNA and CDR2 is YNFKEQ. V lost 3 bases and J lost 4; bases outside the gene matches: 10. The CDR3 consists of 16 residues. CDR3 sequence (DNA): TGTGCCAGCAGCCAGGGCGTCGCGGGAGACGCAGATACGCAGTATTTT. The encoded protein is CASSQGVAGDADTQYF.

In its sample, this clonotype was seen many times. The chain couples TRBV28 to TRBJ2-7, with TRBD2 identical over 12 bases. CDR1 and CDR2 from the germline V gene are MDHEN and SYDVKM. Trimming at V came to 5 bases and at J to 3 bases, leaving 5 bases not matched to a gene. The CDR3 has 15 amino acids. This chain's CDR3 is CASSPWTSGNYEQYF. DNA of the CDR3: TGTGCCAGCAGTCCCTGGACTAGCGGGAACTACGAGCAGTACTTC. Full variable domain (rest looked up from reference TRBV28 and TRBJ2-7): DVKVTQSSRYLVKRTGEKVFLECVQDMDHENMFWYRQDPGLGLRLIYFSYDVKMKEKGDIPEGYSVSREKKERFSLILESASTNQTSMYLCASSPWTSGNYEQYFGPGTRLTVT.

This clonotype was seen repeatedly, ten times or more. This chain joins TRBV15 and TRBJ1-1; possible D gene TRBD1, 6 bases. The CDR3 has 12 amino acids. CDR1 is LNHNV and CDR2 is YYDKDF in the germline V gene (reference sequence). The ends were cut back, 2 bases at V and 8 bases at J, with 9 bases in the middle. CDR3 coding DNA: TGTGCCACCAGCAGACGAGGACAGGAAGCTTTCTTT. Protein: CATSRRGQEAFF.

This clonotype appeared many times. The chain links TRBV5-1 to TRBJ2-1; the D is unclear. The CDR3 loop spans 14 amino acids. Trimming removed 1 base from V and 5 bases from J, with 10 bases in between. In germline, CDR1 is SGHRS, CDR2 YFSETQ. The CDR3 loop reads CASSLSTPNNEQFF. The CDR3 region has the DNA TGCGCCAGCAGCTTGTCTACCCCGAACAATGAGCAGTTCTTC. Full variable domain (remainder filled in from reference TRBV5-1 and TRBJ2-1): KAGVTQTPRYLIKTRGQQVTLSCSPISGHRSVSWYQQTPGQGLQFLFEYFSETQRNKGNFPGRFSGRQFSNSRSEMNVSTLELGDSALYLCASSLSTPNNEQFFGPGTRLTVL.

This clonotype was counted many times. CDR3 protein: CASGGAVGEVGEQYF. Written as DNA, the CDR3 is TGTGCCAGCGGCGGAGCCGTAGGGGAGGTCGGCGAGCAGTACTTC. V is TRBV7-6 and J is TRBJ2-7; a possible D gene is TRBD2 (6 bases). Germline values: CDR1 SGHVS, CDR2 FNYEAQ. V lost 8 bases and J lost 6, with 23 bases in between. This CDR3 region has 15 residues.

This clonotype came up many times. The chain's CDR3 is CASSDLAGGEQYF. DNA for the CDR3: TGTGCCAGCAGTGATCTCGCGGGAGGCGAGCAGTACTTC. The chain is built from TRBV6-1 and TRBJ2-7, with 8 bases lining up with TRBD2. The CDR3 has 13 residues. J lost 6 bases, V lost 3 bases, and 4 bases had no gene match. Looked up from germline, CDR1 is MNHNS and CDR2 is SASEGT.

As for this clonotype: A much larger clone differs by one base, so this may be a read error. This sequence joins TRBV7-9 and TRBJ1-2; D perhaps matches TRBD1 (5 bases). This CDR3 region has 13 residues. V lost 5 bases to trimming and J lost 9 bases, with 16 bases between them. Germline values: CDR1 SEHNR, CDR2 FQNEAQ (reference sequence). The CDR3 reads CASSLWGEDSYTF. The CDR3 DNA reads TGTGCCAGCAGCCTTTGGGGGGAGGATAGCTACACCTTC.

This clonotype was seen many times. The CDR3 loop reads CASSYTDSSNYGYTF. In nucleotides, the CDR3 is TGTGCCAGCAGCTATACCGACAGTAGTAACTATGGCTACACCTTC. The chain couples TRBV9 to TRBJ1-2; tentatively, D is TRBD1 (5 bases). CDR3 length equals 15 residues. Trimming cost V 4 bases and J 1 base, with 14 bases left between them. The V gene's germline CDR1 is SGDLS and CDR2 YYNGEE. Filled out from reference TRBV9 and TRBJ1-2, the complete variable domain reads DSGVTQTPKHLITATGQRVTLRCSPRSGDLSVYWYQQSLDQGLQFLIQYYNGEERAKGNILERFSAQQFPDLHSELNLSSLELGDSALYFCASSYTDSSNYGYTFGSGTRLTVV.

This clonotype was seen many times. The J gene is TRBJ1-1, the V gene TRBV5-1, with TRBD1 identical over 9 bases. The CDR3 has 16 amino acids. Germline CDR1 and CDR2: SGHRS and YFSETQ. V lost 4 bases to trimming and J lost 0 bases; unmatched junction nucleotides: 7. The CDR3 bases are TGCGCCAGCAGCGGGGCGACAGGGGGTATGAACACTGAAGCTTTCTTT. Translated: CASSGATGGMNTEAFF.

This chain links TRBV19 with TRBJ2-5; D might be TRBD1 or TRBD2, each matching 5 bases. V was cut by 4 bases and J by 2 bases, with 14 bases left in between. Germline-derived CDR1 and CDR2 are LNHDA and SQIVND (reference sequence). The CDR3 has 15 amino acids. The DNA of the CDR3 is TGTGCCAGTAGTAGGGACCCCCTCTTACAAGAGACCCAGTACTTC. As protein: CASSRDPLLQETQYF.